This T cell receptor beta chain derives from a study of OX40 agonist ivuxolimab in advanced cancers. Overall study: Partial responses were achieved by three patients, of whom one had hepatocellular carcinoma and two had cutaneous melanoma.

V was shortened by 4 bases and J by 5 bases, with 3 bases between the two germline ends. The CDR3 runs to 11 residues. The V gene's germline CDR1 is SNHLY and CDR2 FYNNEI. Clones were read by immunoSEQ multiplex PCR, and TCRdb kept only the in-frame ones, dropping some. The profile shows tens of thousands of clones, around 87% of them singletons. The source of this sequence is an adult with an advanced solid tumor such as melanoma, head and neck, liver or kidney cancer. This specimen was CD4+ or CD8+ T cells sorted from blood, taken in a trial of the OX40 agonist ivuxolimab. The rearrangement links TRBV2 to TRBJ2-1; no reliable D call. CDR3 loop: CASSADNEQFF. CDR3 in DNA: TGTGCCAGCAGTGCCGACAATGAGCAGTTCTTC.